This T cell receptor beta chain was captured by sequencing in a study of breast tumors, draining lymph nodes, adjacent tissues. Samples came from axillary lymph nodes draining the breast cancer. This clonotype was detected a few times. No antigen is known for it. Possible read error: a much larger clone is one base away. Each CDR3 protein is one row after TCRdb ran MiXCR on the multiplex PCR reads. The sample holds approximately 89,000 distinct CDR3 sequences, about 27% seen once. Study-level points and caveats: Most tumor T cells seemingly derive from lymph node, then expand in tumor. Tumor and nontumor repertoires were significantly more similar in luminal-like than in basal-like breast cancer. Tumor repertoires ranked between lymph nodes and nontumor tissue in diversity, with V and J gene preferences. Data only fit, rather than demonstrated, lymph node origin of most tumor T cells.

CDR1 and CDR2 (germline): DFQATT, SNEGSKA (reference sequence). There are 15 residues in the CDR3. With V trimmed by 6 bases and J by 6 bases, 10 bases remained unmatched. The sequence was collected from a female donor with breast cancer. Some clones in this sample may be carry-over from other donors' samples. Sequencing input: axillary lymph node tissue. This chain links TRBV20-1 with TRBJ2-1; 11 bases line up with TRBD2. The CDR3 DNA follows: TGCAGTGCCGGCGGGGGACTAGCGGACCCCAATGAGCAGTTCTTC. It yields the protein CSAGGGLADPNEQFF.